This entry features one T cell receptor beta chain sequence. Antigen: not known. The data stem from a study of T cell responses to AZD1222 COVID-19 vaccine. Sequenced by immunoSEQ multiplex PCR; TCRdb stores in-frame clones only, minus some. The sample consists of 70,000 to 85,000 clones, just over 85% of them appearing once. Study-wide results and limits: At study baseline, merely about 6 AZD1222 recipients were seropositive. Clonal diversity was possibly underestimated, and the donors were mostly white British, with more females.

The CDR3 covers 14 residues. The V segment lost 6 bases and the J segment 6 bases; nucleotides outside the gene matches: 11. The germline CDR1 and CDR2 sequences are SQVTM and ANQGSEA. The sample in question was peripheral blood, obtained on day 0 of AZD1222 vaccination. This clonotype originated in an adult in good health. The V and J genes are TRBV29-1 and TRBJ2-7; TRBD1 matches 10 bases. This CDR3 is CSVRKGTGAAEQYF. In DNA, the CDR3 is TGCAGCGTGCGGAAAGGGACAGGGGCCGCCGAGCAGTACTTC.